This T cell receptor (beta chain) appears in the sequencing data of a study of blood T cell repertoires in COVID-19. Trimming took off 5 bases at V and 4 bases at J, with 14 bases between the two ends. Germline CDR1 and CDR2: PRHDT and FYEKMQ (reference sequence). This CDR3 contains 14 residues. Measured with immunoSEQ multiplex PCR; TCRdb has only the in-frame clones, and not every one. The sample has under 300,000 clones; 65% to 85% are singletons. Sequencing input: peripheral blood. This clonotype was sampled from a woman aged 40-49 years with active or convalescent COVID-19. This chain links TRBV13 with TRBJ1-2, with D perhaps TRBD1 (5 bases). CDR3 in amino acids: CASSHGTGSYGYTF. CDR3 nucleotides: TGTGCCAGCAGCCATGGGACCGGGAGCTATGGCTACACCTTC.